The rows below give T cell receptor beta chains drawn from one sample of a study of cytomegalovirus exposure and HLA in healthy donors. Assay used: immunoSEQ multiplex PCR; TCRdb lists only in-frame clones, some missing. This table has about 120,000 clones, roughly 80% appearing once. What was sequenced was PBMCs. The source of these receptors is a female donor in good health and CMV-seropositive. CDR3s leave out the opening cysteine and the closing phenylalanine or tryptophan.

V	J	CDR3
TRBV30	TRBJ1-5	AWSVEGGNQPQH
TRBV7-3	TRBJ2-3	ASSQGQSDTQY
TRBV5-1	TRBJ2-1	ASSLTGGEWDEQF
TRBV7-9	TRBJ2-2	ASSLDVGHPANTGELF
TRBV14	TRBJ1-5	ASSLRGNQPQH
TRBV27	TRBJ1-4	ASSLSRGTNEKLF
TRBV7-2	TRBJ2-3	ASSVSSAGDTQY
TRBV18	TRBJ1-1	ASSSSGTGATEAF
TRBV5-1	TRBJ2-5	ASSLVDRVQETQY
TRBV5-1	TRBJ2-2	ASSLPTGNTGELF
TRBV11-2	TRBJ2-2	ASSRRDSLQTGELF
TRBV6-5	TRBJ1-5	ASSQVQGETQPQH
TRBV28	TRBJ1-2	ASSRDRTDGYT
TRBV11-2	TRBJ1-2	ASSLGPATVGYT
TRBV28	TRBJ1-4	ASSLPGRGEKLF
TRBV27	TRBJ2-7	ASSRGPNEQY
TRBV6-5	TRBJ2-7	ASSRGTGDNEQY
TRBV28	TRBJ2-7	ASSKPGTGGSEQY